The present TCR beta chain was sequenced within a study of shared clonotypes between healthy human individuals (dated by TCRdb to about 2020). At the level of the whole study: Three men and two women, aged 18 to 49 years, made up the cohort. The study deeply sequenced blood TCR repertoires of several healthy adults to estimate repertoire size and the extent of clonotype sharing between individuals. Libraries were prepared and TCR repertoires were sequenced by different laboratories using diverse techniques, in order to increase sequencing depth and limit assay-specific biases. Leukapheresis yielded between about 0.8 and 8.9 billion PBMCs per donor. Per donor, three plates each were used for CD4 naive and CD4 memory, two for CD8 naive, and one for CD8 memory.

What the work shows at the level of the full study, not this receptor alone: Sharing across a few donors was observed for around 5% of naive CD4, about 4% of naive CD8, over 2% of memory CD4, and about 0.4% of memory CD8 clonotypes. Pairwise subsampling led to the expectation that sequencing depth would affect the degree of clonotype sharing among donors. Because the study included only a small number of donors, the genetic and exposure-history diversity represented was limited. Sampling was restricted to blood, and TCR repertoires in tissue are likely to differ from TCR repertoires in blood. Estimated clonotype richness was generally larger for naive than for memory subsets. Compared with non-shared clonotypes, clonotypes shared by all four sorted-subset donors had higher generation probabilities. Even with the large sequencing depth, rarefaction of the sorted-subset datasets indicated that sequencing was incomplete.

Using the deep immunoSEQ assay, TCR CDR3 regions were amplified from genomic DNA by multiplex PCR. Extracted genomic DNA from each cell subset was spread evenly across all wells of several immunoSEQ 96-well plates, with each plate serving as a replicate. For sorted subsets, each replicate PCR was loaded with approximately 0.2 ug genomic DNA, equivalent to 30,000 or so T cell genomes. Purified libraries were measured with a Qubit 3.0 fluorometer, size-checked on a Bioanalyzer 2100, and measured again with the KAPA Library Quantification kit. A separate single-read 150-cycle Illumina NextSeq 550 flow cell was used to sequence each immunoSEQ 96-well plate. The original methods were these. Because only junctional sequences without quality scores were contained in the immunoSEQ output, filtering matching that applied to full-length reads could not be performed. Sequences were annotated with PyIR, a Python wrapper for IgBLAST v1.9, and V/J genes and CDR3 were assigned using IMGT germline references. Any read was removed if the V/J assignment was weak (E-value above 1e-6), the CDR3 was missing, or the read contained stop codons, out-of-frame junctions, or ambiguous translated residues. V3J clonotypes were defined as sequences sharing the same inferred V gene, J gene, and CDR3 amino acid sequence. To compute the percentage overlap between repertoires, the number of shared unique clonotypes was divided by the size of the smaller repertoire. RTK rarefaction, the Chao1 estimator, and Recon v2.1 estimates of unobserved clonotypes were used to assess repertoire richness. For all TCRbeta clonotypes obtained by the gDNA method from four donors, generation probabilities were computed with OLGA. TCRdb obtained this table from immuneACCESS and retained in-frame rearrangements with V and J assigned. These tables miss some clones; where compared with another copy, unresolved V genes account for less than half of the shortfall, and the remainder is unexplained. The V and J calls and the clone size are those of that table, but D and trimming were determined from the DNA. The sample profile shows roughly 2 million clones; less than 95% of them were found once. 0.9% to 1.4% of the sample belongs to the ten largest clones.

From V the trimming removes 7 bases and from J it removes 1 base, while the gene matches leave 7 bases of the junction unaccounted for. Inclusive of the bounding cysteine and phenylalanine, the CDR3 is 15 residues long. Only the CDR3 DNA is retained, 45 bases long and in frame from the first base. CDR1 is given as LNHDA and CDR2 as SQIVND, both from the germline V gene (reference sequence). CD8 naive samples consisted of CD45RO-negative cells that were positively selected for CCR7, yielding a CD45RA+CCR7+ population without TemRA cells. Healthy HIV-negative adults with no recently reported acute infections or vaccinations were included as donors. Every donor was a Caucasian adult residing in Nashville, Tennessee, USA. After blood collection by leukapheresis, PBMCs were isolated using Ficoll-Histopaque density gradient centrifugation and then cryopreserved in the vapor phase of liquid nitrogen. Analytical flow cytometry was used to check the purity and quantity of each magnetically sorted T cell population. Genomic DNA was isolated from each sorted fraction and quantified by UV absorbance on a Nanodrop 2000c.

A remark on this clone: Its antigen target is currently unknown. No base qualities exist here, and no much larger clone lies one base off it.

This TCR was sampled from a man aged 18 to 30 in good health. The source material was naive CD8+ T cells sorted from blood. The sample's cell subset or site label, decoded: CD45RA+CCR7+. This chain joins TRBV19 to TRBJ1-2, and TRBD1 aligns with 9 junction nucleotides. The CDR3 reads as follows: CASTSGTGSNYGYTF. The nucleotide sequence reads as follows: TGTGCCAGTACCTCCGGGACAGGGAGTAACTATGGCTACACCTTC.